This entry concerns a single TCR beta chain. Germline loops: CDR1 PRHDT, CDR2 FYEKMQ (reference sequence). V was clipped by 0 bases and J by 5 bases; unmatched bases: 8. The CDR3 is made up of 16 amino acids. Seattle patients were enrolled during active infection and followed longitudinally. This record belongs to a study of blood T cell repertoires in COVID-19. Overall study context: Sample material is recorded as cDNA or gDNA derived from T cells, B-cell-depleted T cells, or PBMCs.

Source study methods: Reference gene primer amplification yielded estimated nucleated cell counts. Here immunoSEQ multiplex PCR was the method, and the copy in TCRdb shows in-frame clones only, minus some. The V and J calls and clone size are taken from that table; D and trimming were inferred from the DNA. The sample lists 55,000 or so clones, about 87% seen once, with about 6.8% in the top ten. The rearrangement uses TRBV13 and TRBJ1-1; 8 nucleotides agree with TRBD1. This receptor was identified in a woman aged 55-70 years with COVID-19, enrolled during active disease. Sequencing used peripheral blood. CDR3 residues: CASSLGFGQGKTEAFF. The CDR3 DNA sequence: TGTGCCAGCAGCTTAGGGTTCGGACAGGGAAAAACTGAAGCTTTCTTT.